One sample yielded the 20 T cell receptor beta chains listed below, sequenced in a study of blood T cell repertoires in COVID-19. Sequenced by immunoSEQ multiplex PCR; TCRdb stores in-frame clones only, minus some. The table has 300,000 to 400,000 clones, approximately 83% seen once. What was sequenced was PBMCs or T cells enriched from blood (not recorded which). The receptors were gathered from a woman aged 40-49 years with acute COVID-19.

V and J are TRBV28 and TRBJ1-4, with D perhaps TRBD1 (5 bases). Germline V gene data show CDR1 as MDHEN and CDR2 as SYDVKM. The CDR3 loop spans 17 amino acids. The ends were cut back, 1 base at V and 4 bases at J, with 16 bases in the middle. CDR3 loop: CASSLSGTGRSNEKLFF. The CDR3 DNA follows: TGTGCCAGCAGTTTATCCGGAACAGGCCGTAGTAATGAAAAACTGTTTTTT.

The rearrangement links TRBV4-1 to TRBJ1-5; D perhaps matches TRBD1 (6 bases). CDR1 is MGHRA and CDR2 is YSYEKL in the germline V gene. V was clipped by 0 bases and J by 0 bases, with 21 bases between them. The CDR3 loop spans 20 amino acids. The CDR3 DNA follows: TGCGCCAGCAGCCAAGATGAGGTTTGGGACAACGAGGGTAGCAATCAGCCCCAGCATTTT. Encoded protein: CASSQDEVWDNEGSNQPQHF.

The J gene is TRBJ2-3, the V gene TRBV5-1; 8 nucleotides line up with TRBD2. With 1 base clipped from V and 2 bases from J, the junction kept 3 bases outside the gene matches. The CDR3 spans 15 residues. Germline-derived CDR1 and CDR2 are SGHRS and YFSETQ. The CDR3: CASSLFSGVTDTQYF. The CDR3 bases are TGCGCCAGCAGCTTGTTTAGCGGGGTCACAGATACGCAGTATTTT.

V and J are TRBV3-1 (or the pseudogene TRBV3-2) and TRBJ2-7; 9 bases are shared with TRBD1. Germline V gene lookup returns CDR1 LGHDT and CDR2 YNNKEL (reference sequence). V lost 2 bases to trimming and J lost 2 bases; unmatched junction nucleotides: 4. CDR3 length: 15 amino acids. The CDR3 DNA is TGTGCCAGCAGCCAAACCGGGACAGGGCCCTACGAGCAGTACTTC. The encoded protein is CASSQTGTGPYEQYF.

The chain links TRBV28 to TRBJ1-6, with D possibly matching TRBD1 (5 bases). Trimming left V 7 bases short and J 7 bases short, with 11 bases between. The germline V gene has CDR1 MDHEN and CDR2 SYDVKM. This CDR3 has 13 amino acids. This CDR3 is CASTGVQNSPLHF. The CDR3 nucleotides read TGTGCCAGCACGGGGGTTCAAAATTCACCCCTCCACTTT.

This chain joins TRBV12-3 or TRBV12-4 and TRBJ2-5; no clear D gene. This CDR3 region has 13 residues. V was shortened by 6 bases and J by 7 bases, with 15 bases between the two germline ends. The CDR3 nucleotides read TGTGCCAGCAGCCCCACCAGTACGGGGACCCAGTACTTC. Amino acid sequence: CASSPTSTGTQYF.

J is TRBJ1-6 and V is TRBV27, with 7 bases identical to TRBD1. Germline values: CDR1 MNHEY, CDR2 SMNVEV (reference sequence). V trimming: 5 bases; J trimming: 9 bases; junction bases outside the gene matches: 13. This CDR3 region has 16 residues. CDR3 in amino acids: CASSIQYRGSVSPLHF. The CDR3 region has the DNA TGTGCCAGCAGTATACAATACAGGGGTTCTGTTTCACCCCTCCACTTT.

This clone has just a few counts. The V and J genes are TRBV7-8 and TRBJ1-6; 9 positions match TRBD1. This CDR3 is 15 amino acids long. V lost 2 bases and J lost 9; bases outside the gene matches: 5. CDR1 SGHVS and CDR2 FQNEAQ come from the germline V gene. CDR3 bases: TGTGCCAGCAGCTTAAAGGGACAGGGCGGTTCACCCCTCCACTTT. It yields the protein CASSLKGQGGSPLHF.

This chain connects TRBV20-1 to TRBJ2-4; weak D call: TRBD1 (5 bases). The CDR3 has 15 amino acids. V shed 3 bases and J shed 2 bases, with 14 bases lying between them. Germline V gene sequence: CDR1 DFQATT, CDR2 SNEGSKA (reference sequence). Here the CDR3 DNA reads TGCAGTGCTAGTTCGGCAGGGTCTTCCAAAAACATTCAGTACTTC. This sequence encodes CSASSAGSSKNIQYF.

The J gene is TRBJ2-7, the V gene TRBV5-1; the D is unclear. This CDR3 is built from 15 residues. V gave up 6 bases and J gave up 6 bases, with 22 bases separating them. Germline CDR1 reads SGHRS; CDR2 reads YFSETQ. The CDR3, as DNA: TGCGCCAGCAAATCAACTCTGACTGGTCCGGGCGAGCAGTACTTC. Translation: CASKSTLTGPGEQYF.

In this sample, this clone turned up once. The chain recombines TRBV28 with TRBJ2-2; 10 nucleotides line up with TRBD2. The CDR3 runs 18 residues. Germline trimming cut 2 bases from V and 1 base from J; bases unmatched to any gene: 7. Germline CDR1 MDHEN, CDR2 SYDVKM. The CDR3 sequence is CASSLVGLAVLNTGELFF. The CDR3 nucleotides read TGTGCCAGCAGTTTAGTCGGACTAGCGGTACTGAACACCGGGGAGCTGTTTTTT.

The chain is built from TRBV5-1 and TRBJ1-2, with 7 positions matching TRBD1. The CDR3 is 13 amino acids. Losses at the gene ends were 4 bases for V and 2 bases for J; bases not matched to a gene: 2. The germline gives CDR1 SGHRS, CDR2 YFSETQ. The DNA for the CDR3 is TGCGCCAGCAGCCGGGACAGAAACTATGGCTACACCTTC. Translating it yields CASSRDRNYGYTF.

In this sample, this clone turned up once. The chain recombines TRBV5-4 with TRBJ2-5; 12 bases fit TRBD2. V dropped 0 bases and J dropped 5; count of bases not matched to a gene: 2. The CDR3 consists of 15 residues. CDR1 SGHNT and CDR2 YYREEE come from the germline V gene (reference sequence). The CDR3 DNA sequence: TGTGCCAGCAGCTTGGGCCTAGCGGGAGGGGAGACCCAGTACTTC. Its translation is CASSLGLAGGETQYF.

V usage is TRBV4-2 and J usage is TRBJ2-1, with D tentatively TRBD1 (6 bases). This CDR3 comprises 16 residues. Trimming shortened V by 1 base and J by 3 bases, and 13 bases separated the two germline ends. Germline V CDR1 and CDR2: LGHNA, YNFKEQ. This CDR3 reads CASSQGEGENYNEQFF. CDR3 sequence (DNA): TGTGCCAGCAGCCAAGGCGAGGGGGAGAACTACAATGAGCAGTTCTTC.

For this clone: Compared with germline, one end of the junction differs, possibly owing to a read error. The chain joins TRBV6-1 to TRBJ2-3; 10 positions agree with TRBD1. The CDR3 extends over 15 amino acids. Germline V gene data show CDR1 as MNHNS and CDR2 as SASEGT. In nucleotides, the CDR3 is TGTGCCAGCAGCGAAGACAGGGGGCAGGGAGATACGCAGTATTTT. Translation gives CASSEDRGQGDTQYF.

J is TRBJ2-1 and V is TRBV7-6; 10 bases are a match to TRBD2. V trimming: 7 bases; J trimming: 4 bases; junction bases outside the gene matches: 7. The germline V gene encodes CDR1 SGHVS and CDR2 FNYEAQ. CDR3 length: 15 residues. In DNA form, the CDR3 reads TGTGCCAGCACCCAACTAGCGGGATTATACAATGAGCAGTTCTTC. This translates into CASTQLAGLYNEQFF.

The V gene is TRBV27, the J gene TRBJ1-2; D gene unclear. The CDR3 contains 15 residues. Germline lookup yields CDR1 MNHEY and CDR2 SMNVEV (reference sequence). Trimming cost V 5 bases and J 2 bases, with 15 bases left between them. In DNA form, the CDR3 reads TGTGCCAGCAGTACCTATTCGACGGGGAACTATGGCTACACCTTC. Amino acids: CASSTYSTGNYGYTF.

The chain uses TRBV27 and TRBJ1-6; 7 nucleotides line up with TRBD1. CDR1 is MNHEY, CDR2 SMNVEV, per germline (reference sequence). The junction had 8 bases not matched to a gene; V was cut back by 4 bases and J by 11 bases. The CDR3 sequence is 14 residues long. CDR3 sequence reads: CASSWDRSVPPLHF. The CDR3 bases are TGTGCCAGCAGTTGGGACAGAAGCGTCCCACCCCTCCACTTT.

V usage is TRBV18 and J usage is TRBJ2-1; 7 nucleotides agree with TRBD2. CDR3 length equals 14 residues. With 10 bases clipped from V and 0 bases from J, the junction kept 6 bases outside the gene matches. Germline CDR1 KGHSH, CDR2 LQKENI. The CDR3 bases are TGTGCCACCGGGGGGAAGAGCTCCTACAATGAGCAGTTCTTC. Protein: CATGGKSSYNEQFF.

The chain carries TRBV7-2 and TRBJ1-2; 8 bases fit TRBD1. V shed 5 bases and J 6 bases; nucleotides not matched to a gene: 17. Germline V CDR1 and CDR2: SGHTA, FQGNSA. This CDR3 is 17 amino acids long. CDR3 DNA sequence: TGTGCCAGCAGCGCAACGTTGTGGGCTGGACAGGGAAATGGCTACACCTTC. Protein product: CASSATLWAGQGNGYTF.